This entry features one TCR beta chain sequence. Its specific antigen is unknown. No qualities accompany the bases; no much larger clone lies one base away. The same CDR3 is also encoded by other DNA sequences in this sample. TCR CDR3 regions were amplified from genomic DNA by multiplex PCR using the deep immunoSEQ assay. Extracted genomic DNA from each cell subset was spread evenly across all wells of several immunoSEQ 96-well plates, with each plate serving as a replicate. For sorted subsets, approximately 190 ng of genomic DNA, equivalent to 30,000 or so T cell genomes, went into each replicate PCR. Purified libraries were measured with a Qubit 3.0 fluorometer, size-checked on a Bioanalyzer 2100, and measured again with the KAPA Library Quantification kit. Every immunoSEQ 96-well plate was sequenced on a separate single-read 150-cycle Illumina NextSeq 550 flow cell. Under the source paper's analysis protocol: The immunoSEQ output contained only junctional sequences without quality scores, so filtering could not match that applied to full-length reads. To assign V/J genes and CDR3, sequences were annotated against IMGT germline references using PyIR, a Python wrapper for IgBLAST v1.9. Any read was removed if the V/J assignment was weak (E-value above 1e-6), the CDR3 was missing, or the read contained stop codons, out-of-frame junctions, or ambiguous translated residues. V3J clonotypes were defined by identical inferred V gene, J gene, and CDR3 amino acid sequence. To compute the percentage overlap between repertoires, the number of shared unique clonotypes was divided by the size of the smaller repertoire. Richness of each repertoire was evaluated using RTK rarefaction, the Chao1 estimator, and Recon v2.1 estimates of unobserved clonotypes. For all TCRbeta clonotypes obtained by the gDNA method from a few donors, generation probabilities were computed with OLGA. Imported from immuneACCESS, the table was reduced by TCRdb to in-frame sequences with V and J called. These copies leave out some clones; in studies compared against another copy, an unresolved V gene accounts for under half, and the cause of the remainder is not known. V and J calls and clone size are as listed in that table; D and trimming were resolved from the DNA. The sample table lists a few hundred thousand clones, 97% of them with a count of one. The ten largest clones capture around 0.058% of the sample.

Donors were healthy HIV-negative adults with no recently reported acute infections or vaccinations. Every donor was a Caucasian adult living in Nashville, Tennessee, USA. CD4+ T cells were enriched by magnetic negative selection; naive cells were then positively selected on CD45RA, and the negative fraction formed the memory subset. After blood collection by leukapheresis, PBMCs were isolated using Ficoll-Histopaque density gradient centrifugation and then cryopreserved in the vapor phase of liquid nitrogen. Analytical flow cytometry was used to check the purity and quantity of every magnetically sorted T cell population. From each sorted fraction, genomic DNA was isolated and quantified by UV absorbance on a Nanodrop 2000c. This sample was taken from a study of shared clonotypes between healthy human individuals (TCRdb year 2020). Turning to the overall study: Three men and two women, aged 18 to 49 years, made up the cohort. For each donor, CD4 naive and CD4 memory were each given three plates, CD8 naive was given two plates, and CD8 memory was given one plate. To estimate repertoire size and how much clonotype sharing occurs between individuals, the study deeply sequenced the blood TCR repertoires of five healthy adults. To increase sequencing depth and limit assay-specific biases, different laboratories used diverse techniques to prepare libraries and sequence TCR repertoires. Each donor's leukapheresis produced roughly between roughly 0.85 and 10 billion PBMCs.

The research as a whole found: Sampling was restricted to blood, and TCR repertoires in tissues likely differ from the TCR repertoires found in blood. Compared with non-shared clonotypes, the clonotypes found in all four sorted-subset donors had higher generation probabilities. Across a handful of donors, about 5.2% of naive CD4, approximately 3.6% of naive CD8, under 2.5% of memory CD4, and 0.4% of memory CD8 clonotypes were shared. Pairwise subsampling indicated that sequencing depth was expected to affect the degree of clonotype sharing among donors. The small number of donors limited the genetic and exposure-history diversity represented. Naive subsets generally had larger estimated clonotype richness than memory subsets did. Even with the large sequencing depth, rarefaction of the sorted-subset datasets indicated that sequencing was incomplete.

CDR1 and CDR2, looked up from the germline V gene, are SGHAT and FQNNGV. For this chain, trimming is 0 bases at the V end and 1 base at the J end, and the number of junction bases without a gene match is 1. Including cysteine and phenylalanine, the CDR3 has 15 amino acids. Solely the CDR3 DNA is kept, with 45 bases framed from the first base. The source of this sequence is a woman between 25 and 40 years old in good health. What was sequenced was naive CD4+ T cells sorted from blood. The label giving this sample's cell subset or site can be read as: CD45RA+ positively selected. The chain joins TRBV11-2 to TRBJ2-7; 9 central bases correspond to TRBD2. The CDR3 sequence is CASSLELAGSYEQYF. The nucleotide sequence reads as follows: TGTGCCAGCAGCTTAGAGCTAGCGGGATCCTACGAGCAGTACTTC.